This TCR beta chain stems from a study of T cells in Graves' hyperthyroidism and ophthalmopathy. Study-level results: Ophthalmopathy, as predicted by the model, came a median 6.5 months after the prediction. Blood also carried most thyroid clonotypes expanded above 0.001.

This CDR3 has 18 amino acids. Trimming stripped 3 bases from V and 7 bases from J, with 22 bases between. Looked up from germline, CDR1 is MGHRA and CDR2 is YSYEKL. Uncontrolled infection, other autoimmune disease, pregnancy and lactation each barred patients from inclusion. Predating any ophthalmopathy symptoms, the blood sample was taken at first hyperthyroidism diagnosis. This clonotype was picked up a small number of times. Antigen: not known. RNA transcripts yielded amplified TCR beta CDR3 regions. The TCR CDR3 was amplified in a first-round RT-PCR using the HTBI primer set. TCRdb re-analysed the multiplex PCR reads in MiXCR, keeping a single row per CDR3 protein. The sample records around 250,000 distinct CDR3 sequences, about 14% being singletons.

V usage is TRBV4-1 and J usage is TRBJ2-6; D assignment may be TRBD1 or TRBD2 (6 bases each). This receptor was obtained from a woman aged 40 to 50 with Graves' hyperthyroidism that later progressed to Graves' ophthalmopathy. Source material: blood. For the CDR3, the DNA is TGCGCCAGCAGCCAGTCTGGAGGGGGAACTTTTAGCGCCAACGTCCTGACTTTC. The encoded protein is CASSQSGGGTFSANVLTF.